The 8 T cell receptor beta chains in this list originate from one sample, sequenced in a study of blood T cell repertoires in COVID-19 (TCRdb year 2020). Libraries were built with the immunoSEQ multiplex PCR assay. In its TCRdb copy, this immuneACCESS table keeps in-frame sequences only and misses some clones. Where compared with another copy, unresolved V genes explain less than half of these, and the others have no known cause. For this sample there are tens of thousands of clones; about 86% appear just once. The leading ten clones occupy roughly three fifths of the sample. Specimen: peripheral blood. These receptors were collected from a man between 70 and 80 years old with acute or convalescent COVID-19.

This clone was seen just once. Likely a read error: the CDR3 ends without its conserved phenylalanine or tryptophan. It is unclear where the CDR3 begins or ends on the DNA, so no DNA is shown, and the CDR3 is as TCRdb lists it. This chain joins TRBV4-3 and TRBJ2-7; the table's D gene call, TRBD2, was not cross checked with the DNA. The CDR3 has 16 residues if both end residues are counted. Per germline, CDR1 LGHNA and CDR2 YSLEER. This CDR3 is CASSQDLVPPPISAVI.

The chain recombines TRBV7-8 with TRBJ1-1; D is perhaps TRBD1 (5 bases). The CDR3 is 16 residues long. Deletions cut 1 base from V and 0 bases from J, with 12 bases between. In germline, CDR1 is SGHVS, CDR2 FQNEAQ. Here the CDR3 reads CASSLGTGLMNTEAFF. The CDR3 region has the DNA TGTGCCAGCAGCTTAGGTACAGGTCTAATGAACACTGAAGCTTTCTTT. Together with reference TRBV7-8 and TRBJ1-1, the CDR3 gives the full variable domain: GAGVSQSPRYKVAKRGQDVALRCDPISGHVSLFWYQQALGQGPEFLTYFQNEAQLDKSGLPSDRFFAERPEGSVSTLKIQRTQQEDSAVYLCASSLGTGLMNTEAFFGQGTRLTVV.

This chain uses TRBV19 with TRBJ1-5; the D is unclear. With 2 bases removed from V and 7 bases from J, the gap between germline ends came to 12 bases. The germline V gene encodes CDR1 LNHDA and CDR2 SQIVND (reference sequence). The CDR3 extends over 14 amino acids. CDR3 sequence: CASSIHQVDQPQHF. The CDR3 region has the DNA TGTGCCAGTAGTATACATCAGGTCGACCAGCCCCAGCATTTT.

The chain links TRBV5-5 to TRBJ2-1; D unresolved. Trimming left V 0 bases short and J 2 bases short, with 9 bases between. Germline V CDR1 and CDR2: SGHKS, YYEKEE (reference sequence). The CDR3 covers 15 residues. CDR3 coding DNA: TGTGCCAGCAGCTTGGTCTTCGGTGCCTACAATGAGCAGTTCTTC. The encoded protein is CASSLVFGAYNEQFF.

The chain recombines TRBV3-1 (or the pseudogene TRBV3-2) with TRBJ2-7, with 8 bases matching TRBD1. The V gene's germline CDR1 is LGHDT and CDR2 YNNKEL (reference sequence). V lost 4 bases and J lost 5; bases outside the gene matches: 10. The CDR3 sequence is 15 residues long. CDR3 bases: TGTGCCAGCAGCCTACGCGGACAGGGCAAAAACGAGCAGTACTTC. Protein product: CASSLRGQGKNEQYF.

The V gene is TRBV6-5, the J gene TRBJ1-6, with a tentative D call TRBD1 (5 bases). CDR1 MNHEY and CDR2 SVGAGI come from the germline V gene. V lost 2 bases to trimming and J lost 6 bases, with 11 bases between them. The CDR3 totals 15 residues. For the CDR3, the DNA is TGTGCCAGCAGTTACGCCAGGGCCGCTAATTCACCCCTCCACTTT. Residues: CASSYARAANSPLHF.

The table lists this clone with a few counts. The V call is TRBV18, the J call TRBJ1-2; D possibly corresponds to TRBD1 (6 bases). Germline lookup yields CDR1 KGHSH and CDR2 LQKENI. Trimming cost V 1 base and J 6 bases, with 9 bases left between them. The CDR3 has 13 residues. CDR3 in amino acids: CASSPRPGDGYTF. CDR3 nucleotides: TGTGCCAGCTCACCACGGCCAGGGGATGGCTACACCTTC.

The CDR3 sequence is CASSSGTGTAKLFF. CDR3 sequence (DNA): TGTGCCAGCAGCTCGGGGACAGGGACGGCAAAACTGTTTTTT. The V and J genes are TRBV7-2 and TRBJ1-4; 9 nucleotides line up with TRBD1. The CDR3 runs 14 residues. The germline CDR1 and CDR2 sequences are SGHTA and FQGNSA. Trimming took 4 bases from V and 10 from J; bases not matched to a gene: 7.